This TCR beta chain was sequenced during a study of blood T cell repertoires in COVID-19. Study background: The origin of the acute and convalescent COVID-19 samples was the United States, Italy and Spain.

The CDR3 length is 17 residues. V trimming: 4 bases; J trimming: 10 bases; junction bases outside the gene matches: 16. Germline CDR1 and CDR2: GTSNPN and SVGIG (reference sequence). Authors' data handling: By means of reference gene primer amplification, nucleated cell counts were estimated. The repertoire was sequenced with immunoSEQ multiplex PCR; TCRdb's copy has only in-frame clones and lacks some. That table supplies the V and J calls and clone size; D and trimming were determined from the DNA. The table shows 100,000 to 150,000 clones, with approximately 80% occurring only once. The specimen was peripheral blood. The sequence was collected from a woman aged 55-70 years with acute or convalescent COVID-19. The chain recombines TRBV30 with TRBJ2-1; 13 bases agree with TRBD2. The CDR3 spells CAWTRSRTSGGPGEQFF. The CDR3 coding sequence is TGTGCCTGGACCCGAAGTAGGACTAGCGGGGGCCCCGGAGAGCAGTTCTTC. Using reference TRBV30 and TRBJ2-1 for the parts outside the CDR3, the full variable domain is SQTIHQWPATLVQPVGSPLSLECTVEGTSNPNLYWYRQAAGRGLQLLFYSVGIGQISSEVPQNLSASRPQDRQFILSSKKLLLSDSGFYLCAWTRSRTSGGPGEQFFGPGTRLTVL.